This TCR beta chain was found in a study of blood T cell repertoires in COVID-19. Study details: Samples taken during acute and convalescent COVID-19 were collected in the United States, Italy and Spain. The cDNA or gDNA used as material had been derived from T cells, B-cell-depleted T cells, or PBMCs.

Under the authors' procedure: Reference gene primer amplification gave nucleated cell count estimates. Assay: immunoSEQ multiplex PCR; the TCRdb copy retains only in-frame clones and omits some. That table supplies the V and J calls and clone size; D and trimming were determined from the DNA. The sample lists fewer than 100,000 clones; approximately 90% were seen once. Sequenced material: peripheral blood. The clonotype originates from a woman of 80 years or more with acute or convalescent COVID-19.

Here the CDR3 DNA reads TGTGCCAGTAGTATAGCCGCAGGGGTCGGAAACACCATATATTTT. Translated: CASSIAAGVGNTIYF. The chain employs TRBV19 and TRBJ1-3; a weak D match, TRBD1 (6 bases). Per the germline V gene, CDR1 is LNHDA and CDR2 is SQIVND (reference sequence). The CDR3 has 15 residues. V was shortened by 1 base and J by 4 bases, with 11 bases between the two germline ends. Supplemented by reference TRBV19 and TRBJ1-3, the full variable domain reads DGGITQSPKYLFRKEGQNVTLSCEQNLNHDAMYWYRQDPGQGLRLIYYSQIVNDFQKGDIAEGYSVSREKKESFPLTVTSAQKNPTAFYLCASSIAAGVGNTIYFGEGSWLTVV.